The source of this TCR beta chain is a study of Ad26.COV2.S vaccination and SARS-CoV-2 variants. Background on the study: Administration of Ad26.COV2.S was intramuscular, either once or twice 56 days apart.

V lost 4 bases, J lost 2 bases, and 6 bases lay in between. The CDR3 runs 13 residues. The germline V gene encodes CDR1 MNHEY and CDR2 SVGAGI. As to this clone: As yet, its antigen is unknown.

Assay used: immunoSEQ multiplex PCR; TCRdb lists only in-frame clones, some missing. The data contain hundreds of thousands of clones, about 89% of them singletons. The treatment is: roughly 20 received Ad26.COV2.S at low or high dose, single or two shots; several received placebo; per-sample allocation not given. Repertoires come from day 63 after the first vaccine or placebo injection. Study-wide results and limits: Reported findings describe substantial breadth in spike-specific CD8+ and CD4+ T cell responses following vaccination.

V gene TRBV6-5 combines with J gene TRBJ2-1, with D unresolved. This sequence originates from a person between 18 and 59 years old who received the Ad26.COV2.S COVID-19 vaccine or a placebo. Sequencing was performed on peripheral blood, taken in a trial of Ad26.COV2.S vaccine versus placebo. In nucleotides, the CDR3 is TGTGCCAGCAGTTTCCCACCCTACAATGAGCAGTTCTTC. It is translated as CASSFPPYNEQFF.